The 4 T cell receptor beta chains in this list originate from one sample, sequenced in a study of CD8 T cells in Susac syndrome. The RNA, about 0.5 to 1 ug, was put through reverse transcription using random hexamers. TCRdb reprocessed the immunoSEQ multiplex PCR reads via MiXCR and lists one record per CDR3 protein. The sample holds about 84,000 distinct CDR3 sequences, roughly 93% seen once. The sequenced material came from CD8+ T cells from PBMCs. Receptors were obtained from a human donor in good health.

This clonotype has a single count. V gene TRBV3-1 combines with J gene TRBJ2-5, with TRBD2 matching over 7 bases. Germline V gene data show CDR1 as LGHDT and CDR2 as YNNKEL (reference sequence). Unmatched junction bases numbered 9, after V lost 3 bases and J lost 5 bases. CDR3 length: 15 residues. The chain's CDR3 is CASSHPTSLKETQYF. In DNA form, the CDR3 reads TGTGCCAGCAGCCACCCGACTAGCCTCAAGGAGACCCAGTACTTC.

This chain joins TRBV29-1 and TRBJ1-2; D is ambiguous. Germline values: CDR1 SQVTM, CDR2 ANQGSEA. The CDR3 contains 13 residues. V dropped 1 base and J dropped 0 bases, with 6 bases sitting between them. This chain's CDR3 is CSVEGKANYGYTF. In DNA, the CDR3 is TGCAGCGTTGAAGGGAAGGCTAACTATGGCTACACCTTC.

The V gene is TRBV29-1, the J gene TRBJ1-2; D unclear. Germline V gene sequence: CDR1 SQVTM, CDR2 ANQGSEA. The length of the CDR3 is 14 residues. V lost 1 base and J 4 bases, leaving 13 bases between the germline ends. CDR3 protein: CSVEAGQLSYGYTF. DNA of the CDR3: TGCAGCGTTGAAGCCGGGCAGCTCTCCTATGGCTACACCTTC.

This clonotype has a single count. The chain combines TRBV7-9 with TRBJ2-5; unclear D gene. Germline V lookup: CDR1 SEHNR, CDR2 FQNEAQ (reference sequence). This CDR3 has 11 residues. V gave up 5 bases and J gave up 5 bases, with 6 bases separating them. CDR3 DNA sequence: TGTGCCAGCAGCGGTTGGGAGACCCAGTACTTC. Amino acids: CASSGWETQYF.